Listed below are T cell receptor beta chains from one sample, sequenced in a study of OX40 agonist ivuxolimab in advanced cancers. The table came from immunoSEQ multiplex PCR; TCRdb's copy has only in-frame clones and leaves some out. The sample holds 73,000 or so clones, 75% to 85% seen once. Sequenced material: CD4+ or CD8+ T cells sorted from blood, taken in a trial of the OX40 agonist ivuxolimab. The origin of the receptors is an adult with an advanced solid tumor such as melanoma, head and neck, liver or kidney cancer. Each CDR3 is given with its conserved first and last residue. The D gene is left open where the match is weak. Clone size is not always given. Where it is, it says once, few, many or a class for expanded clones.

TRBD1,TRBV9,15,TRBJ1-1,.,CASSVLQGAVAEAFF,TGTGCCAGCAGCGTATTGCAGGGGGCAGTCGCTGAAGCTTTCTTT
.,TRBV28,12,TRBJ2-7,few,CASSFTGSEQYF,TGTGCCAGCAGTTTTACAGGGAGCGAGCAGTACTTC
.,TRBV21-1,17,TRBJ2-7,few,CASSIGGPSGFHYEQYF,TGTGCCAGCAGCATTGGGGGGCCTAGCGGGTTTCACTACGAGCAGTACTTC
.,TRBV11-3,13,TRBJ1-1,.,CASSLGVHTEAFF,TGTGCCAGCAGCTTAGGGGTACACACTGAAGCTTTCTTT
.,TRBV6-1,15,TRBJ1-2,.,CASSEGTRHNYGYTF,TGTGCCAGCAGTGAAGGGACTCGGCATAACTATGGCTACACCTTC
.,TRBV7-3,14,TRBJ2-1,.,CASSLRLAANEQFF,TGTGCCAGCAGCCTCCGATTAGCAGCCAATGAGCAGTTCTTC
TRBD1,TRBV28,16,TRBJ2-5,.,CASSSQGFRNQETQYF,TGTGCCAGCAGTTCACAGGGGTTTAGGAACCAAGAGACCCAGTACTTC
TRBD2,TRBV6-5,16,TRBJ2-1,.,CASSYVAGGSYNEQFF,TGTGCCAGCAGTTACGTTGCGGGAGGGTCCTACAATGAGCAGTTCTTC
.,TRBV10-3,15,TRBJ2-7,.,CAIVKDSGGRYEQYF,TGTGCCATCGTCAAGGATAGCGGAGGGAGGTACGAGCAGTACTTC
.,TRBV28,15,TRBJ2-1,.,CASSLIGPSYNEQFF,TGTGCCAGCAGTTTAATCGGGCCCTCTTACAATGAGCAGTTCTTC
.,TRBV5-6,14,TRBJ2-5,.,CASSLPGARKTQYF,TGTGCCAGCAGCTTGCCGGGGGCCAGAAAGACCCAGTACTTC
TRBD2,TRBV28,20,TRBJ2-5,.,CASSRTGTSGGANDLETQYF,TGTGCCAGCAGTCGAACCGGGACTAGCGGGGGGGCGAATGACTTAGAGACCCAGTACTTC
.,TRBV6-1,14,TRBJ2-1,.,CASILGPGSNEQFF,.
.,TRBV9,15,TRBJ2-7,.,CASSVTGEGSYEQYF,TGTGCCAGCAGCGTAACAGGGGAGGGGAGTTACGAGCAGTACTTC
.,TRBV7-9,15,TRBJ1-1,.,CASSPRTASDTEAFF,TGTGCCAGCAGCCCGAGGACAGCCTCGGACACTGAAGCTTTCTTT
.,TRBV29-1,13,TRBJ2-7,.,CSVVTWIGYEQYF,TGCAGCGTTGTTACCTGGATAGGCTACGAGCAGTACTTC
.,TRBV18,12,TRBJ2-5,.,CASSQEGETQYF,TGTGCCAGCTCCCAGGAGGGGGAGACCCAGTACTTC
.,TRBV5-4,16,TRBJ2-3,.,CASSLGWVGYTDTQYF,TGTGCCAGCAGCTTGGGGTGGGTAGGGTACACAGATACGCAGTATTTT
TRBD1,TRBV30,18,TRBJ1-1,.,CARDYRGRFASNDTEAFF,TGTGCCCGCGACTACAGGGGACGTTTCGCATCGAACGACACTGAAGCTTTCTTT
TRBD2,TRBV5-1,15,TRBJ2-3,once,CASSREVPQRDTQYF,TGCGCCAGCAGCCGGGAGGTCCCCCAGAGAGATACGCAGTATTTT
.,TRBV9,14,TRBJ2-1,.,CASSVGSRSNEQFF,TGTGCCAGCAGCGTAGGTAGCAGAAGCAATGAGCAGTTCTTC
.,TRBV6-1,18,TRBJ2-7,.,CASSVSGWSGRGSREQYF,TGTGCCAGCAGTGTTAGCGGATGGTCAGGCAGGGGGTCCCGCGAGCAGTACTTC
.,TRBV7-8,16,TRBJ1-1,.,CASSPRGGAQNTEAFF,TGTGCCAGCAGCCCGAGGGGGGGGGCGCAGAACACTGAAGCTTTCTTT
TRBD1,TRBV6-6,14,TRBJ1-1,.,CASRPGQMNTEAFF,TGTGCCAGCAGGCCGGGACAGATGAACACTGAAGCTTTCTTT
.,TRBV28,15,TRBJ2-3,.,CASSSPVTMADTQYF,TGTGCCAGCAGTTCCCCAGTAACTATGGCAGATACGCAGTATTTT
TRBD2,TRBV7-2,17,TRBJ2-7,.,CASSLETSGTPSYEQYF,TGTGCCAGCAGCTTAGAGACTAGCGGGACACCTTCCTACGAGCAGTACTTC
.,TRBV30,14,TRBJ2-4,.,CAWSVVGDKNIQYF,TGTGCCTGGAGTGTAGTCGGTGACAAAAACATTCAGTACTTC
.,TRBV28,13,TRBJ2-7,.,CASSLGRAYEQYF,TGTGCCAGCAGTTTGGGCAGGGCCTACGAGCAGTACTTC
TRBD1,TRBV18,15,TRBJ2-5,.,CASSRLETGLETQYF,TGTGCCAGCTCACGTTTAGAGACAGGGTTGGAGACCCAGTACTTC
TRBD2,TRBV6-5,14,TRBJ2-7,.,CASSKLAPSYEQYF,TGTGCCAGCAGTAAACTAGCGCCTTCCTACGAGCAGTACTTC
.,TRBV28,12,TRBJ2-5,.,CASRSLIETQYF,TGTGCCAGCAGATCCCTAATAGAGACCCAGTACTTC